These T cell receptor beta chains were read from a single sample in a study of control samples from healthy donors and cancer patients. Method: immunoSEQ multiplex PCR; TCRdb's copy keeps in-frame clones and lacks some. The table includes 100,000 to 120,000 clones, 70% to 90% detected once. The specimen sequenced was PBMCs. The receptors come from an older woman with lung cancer. CDR3s include the opening cysteine and the closing phenylalanine or tryptophan. A D gene is named only where the DNA matches it firmly. A clone size is listed for some rows: how often the clone was seen (once, few, many), or a class if it is expanded.

-	TRBV6-1	TRBJ2-1	few	CASSEGPYPNEQFF	TGTGCCAGCAGTGAAGGACCTTATCCGAATGAGCAGTTCTTC
TRBD2	TRBV9	TRBJ2-5	-	CASSVGVAGEGQETQYF	TGTGCCAGCAGCGTAGGAGTTGCGGGAGAGGGCCAAGAGACCCAGTACTTC
-	TRBV27	TRBJ1-4	-	CASSLSGRPLEDEKLFF	TGTGCCAGCAGTTTATCGGGACGGCCTCTCGAGGACGAAAAACTGTTTTTT
-	TRBV6-2/TRBV6-3	TRBJ1-1	once	CASSAPGTSSEAFF	TGTGCCAGCAGCGCCCCCGGGACATCTTCTGAAGCTTTCTTT
-	TRBV18	TRBJ1-2	few	CASSYGQNYGYTF	TGTGCCAGCTCGTACGGACAGAACTATGGCTACACCTTC
-	TRBV10-3	TRBJ2-7	-	CATPLSAYEQYF	TGTGCCACCCCCTTATCGGCCTACGAGCAGTACTTC
-	TRBV3-1/TRBV3-2	TRBJ1-1	-	CASSQAQGAEAFF	TGTGCCAGCAGCCAAGCGCAGGGCGCTGAAGCTTTCTTT
-	TRBV2	TRBJ2-5	-	CASSERVETQYF	TGTGCCAGCAGTGAAAGGGTAGAGACCCAGTACTTC
-	TRBV10-3	TRBJ1-2	-	CAISGVRAFEGYTF	TGTGCCATCAGTGGCGTCAGGGCGTTTGAGGGCTACACCTTC
TRBD1	TRBV23-1	TRBJ2-4	-	CASSPRRARQGGYIQYF	TGCGCCAGCAGTCCTCGCCGCGCGAGACAGGGGGGTTACATTCAGTACTTC
-	TRBV27	TRBJ2-1	-	CASSFRLSSYNEQFF	TGTGCCAGCAGTTTCAGGTTGTCCTCCTACAATGAGCAGTTCTTC
-	TRBV6-4	TRBJ2-1	few	CASSDSYTGGNEQFF	TGTGCCAGCAGTGACTCGTACACCGGGGGCAATGAGCAGTTCTTC
TRBD2	TRBV7-9	TRBJ2-1	-	CASTVSGTHNEQFF	TGTGCCAGCACCGTTAGCGGGACCCACAATGAGCAGTTCTTC
-	TRBV7-2	TRBJ2-5	-	CASGQGWKETQYF	TGTGCCAGCGGACAAGGGTGGAAAGAGACCCAGTACTTC
-	TRBV3-1/TRBV3-2	TRBJ1-2	-	CASSPDRTNYGYTF	TGTGCCAGCAGCCCCGACAGAACTAACTATGGCTACACCTTC
-	TRBV20-1	TRBJ1-1	-	CSASRGEDTEAFF	TGCAGTGCTAGTCGGGGGGAGGACACTGAAGCTTTCTTT
TRBD1	TRBV5-1	TRBJ1-2	-	CASSFGQGRRKGYTF	TGCGCCAGCAGCTTTGGACAGGGACGGAGAAAAGGCTACACCTTC
TRBD1	TRBV18	TRBJ1-2	-	CASSYGTGGADDYGYTF	TGTGCCAGCTCATACGGGACAGGGGGCGCGGATGACTATGGCTACACCTTC
-	TRBV5-1	TRBJ1-5	-	CASSLEGRGENQPQHF	TGCGCCAGCAGCTTGGAGGGGAGGGGGGAGAATCAGCCCCAGCATTTT
-	TRBV7-2	TRBJ2-1	-	CASGPQADSRNEQFF	TGTGCCAGCGGCCCCCAAGCGGACAGCAGGAATGAGCAGTTCTTC
-	TRBV7-3	TRBJ2-1	few	CASSLGLAGDEQFF	TGTGCCAGCAGCTTAGGCCTAGCCGGTGATGAGCAGTTCTTC
-	TRBV5-1	TRBJ1-1	-	CASSWKGGTDTEAFF	TGCGCCAGCAGCTGGAAAGGGGGGACGGACACTGAAGCTTTCTTT
-	TRBV18	TRBJ2-3	once	CASSPTSSTDTQYF	TGTGCCAGCTCACCTACCTCTAGCACAGATACGCAGTATTTT
-	TRBV2	TRBJ2-7	few	CASSEEHWESYEQYF	TGTGCCAGCAGTGAGGAACATTGGGAATCCTACGAGCAGTACTTC
TRBD1	TRBV11-3	TRBJ1-2	-	CANGQGATYTF	TGTGCCAACGGGCAGGGGGCGACCTACACCTTC
-	TRBV6-5	TRBJ2-7	-	CASTYFRQSSYEQYF	TGTGCCAGCACCTACTTTCGACAGAGCTCCTACGAGCAGTACTTC
-	TRBV6-6	TRBJ1-1	-	CASSLDPRLGAEAFF	TGTGCCAGCAGTTTAGACCCCCGCCTAGGGGCTGAAGCTTTCTTT
TRBD1	TRBV5-4	TRBJ1-2	-	CASSLAIGGQGTSGYTF	TGTGCCAGCAGCTTGGCTATTGGGGGACAGGGGACAAGTGGCTACACCTTC
-	TRBV24-1	TRBJ2-5	-	CATSGPEGGGETQYF	TGTGCCACCAGTGGCCCGGAGGGGGGAGGAGAGACCCAGTACTTC
TRBD1	TRBV5-1	TRBJ2-3	-	CASSLGTGYTDTQYF	TGCGCCAGCAGCTTGGGGACAGGTTACACAGATACGCAGTATTTT
TRBD1	TRBV5-1	TRBJ2-7	-	CASRLGQETYEQYF	TGCGCCAGCAGATTAGGACAGGAAACCTACGAGCAGTACTTC
TRBD1	TRBV4-1	TRBJ2-4	once	CASSQGTRDRGKIQYF	TGCGCCAGCAGCCAAGGGACCCGGGACAGAGGAAAAATTCAGTACTTC
TRBD1	TRBV7-2	TRBJ1-2	-	CASSLAQGEDYGYTF	TGTGCCAGCAGCTTAGCACAGGGGGAGGACTATGGCTACACCTTC
TRBD1	TRBV19	TRBJ1-1	-	CASSVDRVNTEAFF	TGTGCCAGTAGTGTGGACAGGGTGAACACTGAAGCTTTCTTT
TRBD1	TRBV19	TRBJ1-6	-	CASSISQGADSPLHF	TGTGCCAGTAGTATAAGCCAGGGGGCGGATTCACCCCTCCACTTT
TRBD1	TRBV10-3	TRBJ2-7	-	CAISETQGSSYEQYF	TGTGCCATCAGTGAAACACAGGGGAGCTCCTACGAGCAGTACTTC
TRBD2	TRBV18	TRBJ2-1	-	CASSPGLAGPAYNEQFF	TGTGCCAGCTCACCGGGACTAGCGGGACCTGCTTACAATGAGCAGTTCTTC
-	TRBV5-1	TRBJ1-2	-	CASSLLGDYGYTF	TGCGCCAGCAGCTTGCTGGGGGACTATGGCTACACCTTC
-	TRBV3-1/TRBV3-2	TRBJ2-5	-	CASSKGETQYF	TGTGCCAGCAGCAAAGGGGAGACCCAGTACTTC
-	TRBV3-1/TRBV3-2	TRBJ1-2	once	CASSQDWEGDYGYTF	TGTGCCAGCAGCCAAGATTGGGAGGGGGACTATGGCTACACCTTC
-	TRBV7-9	TRBJ2-7	-	CASSLDRAYEQYF	TGTGCCAGCAGCTTAGACAGGGCCTACGAGCAGTACTTC
TRBD2	TRBV19	TRBJ2-3	-	CASSGGGFGTRFSTDTQYF	TGTGCCAGTAGTGGCGGGGGGTTCGGGACCCGATTCAGCACAGATACGCAGTATTTT
TRBD1	TRBV10-3	TRBJ1-2	-	CAISEGDRVYGYTF	TGTGCCATCAGTGAAGGGGACAGAGTTTATGGCTACACCTTC
TRBD2	TRBV10-3	TRBJ2-1	-	CAISFSGRENNEQFF	TGTGCCATCAGTTTTAGCGGGAGGGAGAACAATGAGCAGTTCTTC
-	TRBV9	TRBJ2-2	-	CASSALNTGELFF	TGTGCCAGCAGCGCCTTGAACACCGGGGAGCTGTTTTTT
-	TRBV6-1	TRBJ1-6	few	CASSEGSLGSPLHF	TGTGCCAGCAGTGAAGGGTCCCTGGGATCACCCCTCCACTTT
-	TRBV7-9	TRBJ2-1	-	CASSSMQGPRSYNEQFF	TGTGCCAGCAGCTCGATGCAGGGGCCCCGCTCCTACAATGAGCAGTTCTTC
-	TRBV20-1	TRBJ2-1	-	CSASVGGYNEQFF	TGCAGTGCTAGTGTAGGGGGATACAATGAGCAGTTCTTC
-	TRBV19	TRBJ2-3	-	CASSIEGPSLVSSTDTQYF	TGTGCCAGTAGTATAGAGGGTCCCTCGTTGGTATCTAGCACAGATACGCAGTATTTT
TRBD1	TRBV7-9	TRBJ1-1	-	CASSLSGGGRNTEAFF	TGTGCCAGCAGCTTATCAGGGGGAGGTCGGAACACTGAAGCTTTCTTT
TRBD1	TRBV5-1	TRBJ2-7	once	CASSLGTGPNYEQYF	TGCGCCAGCAGCCTAGGGACAGGCCCAAACTACGAGCAGTACTTC
TRBD1	TRBV5-5	TRBJ1-5	-	CASSFAGTGTSSNQPQHF	TGTGCCAGCAGCTTCGCCGGGACAGGGACTTCTAGCAATCAGCCCCAGCATTTT
TRBD1	TRBV27	TRBJ1-1	-	CASSRQTGANTEAFF	TGTGCCAGCAGCCGGCAGACAGGGGCGAACACTGAAGCTTTCTTT
TRBD1	TRBV6-1	TRBJ1-3	-	CASSALTGLDGNTIYF	TGTGCCAGCAGTGCCCTGACAGGGCTCGATGGAAACACCATATATTTT
TRBD1	TRBV10-1	TRBJ1-5	-	CASSDPGQGRPSNQPQHF	TGCGCCAGCAGTGACCCGGGACAGGGGAGACCTAGCAATCAGCCCCAGCATTTT